These T cell receptor beta chains were read from a single sample in a study of cytomegalovirus exposure and HLA in healthy donors. The repertoire was sequenced with immunoSEQ multiplex PCR; TCRdb's copy has only in-frame clones and lacks some. The repertoire holds about 190,000 clones, with around 87% as singletons. Material for sequencing was PBMCs. These TCRs come from a man younger than 45 in good health and CMV-seronegative. CDR3s include the opening cysteine and the closing phenylalanine or tryptophan. A D gene is named only where the DNA matches it firmly. Expanded clones are given a class, and other clones once, few, many or no size at all.

cdr3_aa cdr3_nt clone_size d_call cdr3_length j_call v_call
CAWSPKPGQGPAEAFF TGTGCCTGGAGTCCAAAACCGGGACAGGGGCCTGCTGAAGCTTTCTTT NA TRBD1 16 TRBJ1-1 TRBV30
CAWKRDRPYEQYF TGTGCCTGGAAACGGGACAGACCCTACGAGCAGTACTTC few TRBD1 13 TRBJ2-7 TRBV30
CASSSQGGGGTEAFF TGTGCCAGTAGTTCCCAGGGCGGGGGGGGCACTGAAGCTTTCTTT NA NA 15 TRBJ1-1 TRBV19
CASSTDSPQETQYF TGTGCCAGCTCAACTGACAGTCCCCAAGAGACCCAGTACTTC NA NA 14 TRBJ2-5 TRBV18
CASSLDWSTGGRVNTEAFF TGTGCCAGCAGCTTAGATTGGAGTACAGGGGGCCGGGTGAACACTGAAGCTTTCTTT NA TRBD1 19 TRBJ1-1 TRBV11-2
CASSPGQMDRVNTEAFF TGTGCCAGCAGCCCCGGACAGATGGACAGGGTGAACACTGAAGCTTTCTTT NA TRBD1 17 TRBJ1-1 TRBV5-6
CASRTGYEQYF TGTGCCAGCAGGACAGGATACGAGCAGTACTTC NA NA 11 TRBJ2-7 TRBV28
CASSWGPDTQYF TGTGCCAGCAGTTGGGGCCCAGATACGCAGTATTTT NA NA 12 TRBJ2-3 TRBV5-5
CASSIGDRGQREGNTIYF TGTGCCAGCAGTATTGGGGACAGGGGGCAAAGAGAAGGAAACACCATATATTTT NA TRBD1 18 TRBJ1-3 TRBV2
CAGAGYNEQFF TGTGCTGGGGCAGGCTACAATGAGCAGTTCTTC NA NA 11 TRBJ2-1 TRBV2
CSSSPGGNGYTF TGTTCCAGCAGCCCGGGAGGAAATGGCTACACCTTC NA NA 12 TRBJ1-2 TRBV7-9
CASSPYRDRLDIQYF TGTGCCAGCAGCCCCTATAGGGACAGGTTGGACATTCAGTACTTC NA TRBD1 15 TRBJ2-4 TRBV7-8
CASLFTGTSRNEQFF TGTGCCAGCCTATTCACCGGGACTAGCAGGAATGAGCAGTTCTTC NA TRBD2 15 TRBJ2-1 TRBV2
CASSLFLNEQFF TGTGCCAGCAGCTTATTTTTAAATGAGCAGTTCTTC NA NA 12 TRBJ2-1 TRBV5-4
CASSTRTGTGGGKTQYF TGTGCCAGCAGCACACGAACCGGGACAGGGGGAGGGAAGACCCAGTACTTC NA TRBD1 17 TRBJ2-5 TRBV7-2
CASSQDLEARGAEQYF TGCGCCAGCAGCCAAGATTTGGAGGCCCGGGGGGCCGAGCAGTACTTC few NA 16 TRBJ2-7 TRBV4-3
CASRRMGPLRGEQFF TGTGCCAGCAGAAGGATGGGCCCTCTCCGGGGTGAGCAGTTCTTC NA NA 15 TRBJ2-1 TRBV28
CASSLTTSGRRAEQFF TGTGCCAGCAGTTTAACGACTAGCGGGAGAAGAGCTGAGCAGTTCTTC NA TRBD2 16 TRBJ2-1 TRBV28
CASSRRNYGYTF TGTGCCAGCAGCCGGCGGAACTATGGCTACACCTTC NA NA 12 TRBJ1-2 TRBV28
CASSRVPGLAGSNEQFF TGTGCCAGCAGCCGTGTCCCGGGACTAGCGGGATCTAATGAGCAGTTCTTC NA TRBD2 17 TRBJ2-1 TRBV11-2
CASSSGPLAGAYNEQFF TGTGCCAGCAGCTCCGGGCCTCTAGCGGGAGCCTACAATGAGCAGTTCTTC NA TRBD2 17 TRBJ2-1 TRBV11-3
CASSFPRAGARGQGEDEQYF TGTGCCAGCAGTTTCCCGCGAGCGGGAGCGAGGGGACAGGGTGAGGACGAGCAGTACTTC once NA 20 TRBJ2-7 TRBV28
CASSPHRGQNTGELFF TGTGCCAGCAGCCCGCACAGGGGGCAGAACACCGGGGAGCTGTTTTTT NA TRBD1 16 TRBJ2-2 TRBV7-9
CASSEADSFKGHEQFF TGTGCCAGCAGTGAAGCCGACAGTTTTAAAGGTCATGAGCAGTTCTTC NA NA 16 TRBJ2-1 TRBV2
CASSQGLAAYNEQFF TGCGCCAGCAGCCAGGGACTAGCCGCCTACAATGAGCAGTTCTTC NA TRBD2 15 TRBJ2-1 TRBV5-1
CASSTPTSGRFYEQYF TGTGCCAGCAGCACCCCGACTAGCGGGAGATTTTACGAGCAGTACTTC NA TRBD2 16 TRBJ2-7 TRBV4-2
CASSQDQPNNEQFF TGTGCCAGCAGCCAAGATCAACCTAACAATGAGCAGTTCTTC NA NA 14 TRBJ2-1 TRBV4-2
CASSANDRVSTF TGTGCCAGTAGTGCCAACGACAGGGTTAGCACCTTC NA TRBD1 12 TRBJ1-2 TRBV19
CASSLGTSSTGELFF TGTGCCAGCAGTTTGGGGACTAGCAGTACCGGGGAGCTGTTTTTT NA TRBD2 15 TRBJ2-2 TRBV27
CASRYRGRNTEAFF TGTGCCAGCAGGTACAGGGGGCGGAACACTGAAGCTTTCTTT few TRBD1 14 TRBJ1-1 TRBV6-8
CASSGEGTQYF TGTGCCAGCAGCGGCGAGGGGACCCAGTACTTC once NA 11 TRBJ2-5 TRBV11-2
CASSLRGIAYEQYF TGTGCCAGCAGTTTGAGGGGGATCGCGTACGAGCAGTACTTC NA NA 14 TRBJ2-7 TRBV27
CASSGAPVNQPQHF TGTGCCAGCAGTGGAGCCCCGGTAAATCAGCCCCAGCATTTT NA NA 14 TRBJ1-5 TRBV28
CASSLGSGGTDTQYF TGTGCCAGCAGCTTAGGGTCAGGGGGCACAGATACGCAGTATTTT NA NA 15 TRBJ2-3 TRBV7-9
CASRTSRGDEKLFF TGTGCCAGCAGAACCAGCAGGGGGGACGAAAAACTGTTTTTT NA TRBD1 14 TRBJ1-4 TRBV28
CASSEEGRGAQPQHF TGTGCCAGCAGTGAAGAGGGTCGGGGGGCTCAGCCCCAGCATTTT NA NA 15 TRBJ1-5 TRBV6-1
CAISESSGWGHGYTF TGTGCCATCAGTGAGTCGTCGGGGTGGGGGCACGGCTACACCTTC NA NA 15 TRBJ1-2 TRBV10-3
CASSLQAGYTDTQYF TGTGCCAGCAGCTTACAGGCGGGGTACACAGATACGCAGTATTTT NA NA 15 TRBJ2-3 TRBV7-2
CASSWTGATNEKLFF TGTGCCAGCAGTTGGACAGGGGCGACTAATGAAAAACTGTTTTTT NA TRBD1 15 TRBJ1-4 TRBV5-5
CASSLAGANTGELFF TGTGCCAGCAGTCTAGCGGGGGCGAACACCGGGGAGCTGTTTTTT NA TRBD2 15 TRBJ2-2 TRBV7-9
CASSYSGQGNSPLHF TGTGCCAGCAGTTACTCTGGGCAGGGGAATTCACCCCTCCACTTT NA NA 15 TRBJ1-6 TRBV6-5
CASSYGAGIAVGAFF TGTGCCAGCAGTTACGGAGCGGGTATTGCGGTTGGTGCTTTCTTT NA NA 15 TRBJ1-1 TRBV6-5
CASSLVGGRPGGQYF TGTGCCAGCAGTTTAGTGGGGGGGCGCCCCGGGGGGCAGTACTTC NA NA 15 TRBJ2-7 TRBV28
CASSLGTGRGRQPQHF TGTGCCAGCAGCTTAGGCACGGGGCGGGGGCGCCAGCCCCAGCATTTT few NA 16 TRBJ1-5 TRBV7-2
CASSLVGTSGDIQYF TGTGCCAGCAGCTTAGTAGGGACTAGCGGGGACATTCAGTACTTC NA TRBD2 15 TRBJ2-4 TRBV7-2
CASSLAVQGTETQYF TGTGCCAGCAGCTTAGCCGTACAGGGTACAGAGACCCAGTACTTC NA NA 15 TRBJ2-5 TRBV7-9
CASTLGTGGNQPQHF TGTGCCAGCACCCTGGGGACAGGGGGCAATCAGCCCCAGCATTTT NA TRBD1 15 TRBJ1-5 TRBV5-6
CASSLGQVNHNEQFF TGCGCCAGCAGCCTGGGACAGGTAAACCACAATGAGCAGTTCTTC NA TRBD1 15 TRBJ2-1 TRBV5-1
CASSEGLAIHEQFF TGCGCCAGCAGTGAGGGTCTAGCAATTCATGAGCAGTTCTTC NA NA 14 TRBJ2-1 TRBV10-2
CASTDSALEAFF TGCGCCAGCACAGACAGTGCTCTTGAAGCTTTCTTT NA NA 12 TRBJ1-1 TRBV5-1
CASSLAGKRETQYF TGTGCCAGCAGTTTGGCCGGGAAGCGGGAGACCCAGTACTTC few NA 14 TRBJ2-5 TRBV28
CATSGWTSGTYEQYF TGTGCCACCAGCGGATGGACTAGCGGAACCTACGAGCAGTACTTC NA TRBD2 15 TRBJ2-7 TRBV15
CASSLWTGVANEQFF TGTGCCAGCAGCTTATGGACAGGGGTGGCCAATGAGCAGTTCTTC NA TRBD1 15 TRBJ2-1 TRBV7-6
CASSPALPSGRADEQFF TGTGCCAGCAGTCCCGCCCTTCCTAGCGGGAGGGCAGATGAGCAGTTCTTC NA TRBD2 17 TRBJ2-1 TRBV28
CASRGQGKAQPQHF TGTGCCAGCAGGGGACAGGGAAAGGCTCAGCCCCAGCATTTT NA TRBD1 14 TRBJ1-5 TRBV28